A single sample is the source of the 14 T cell receptor beta chains below, sequenced in a study of blood T cell repertoires in COVID-19. Generated by immunoSEQ multiplex PCR, the TCRdb table keeps only in-frame clones and is missing some. The sample consists of 250,000 or so clones, roughly nine tenths of them appearing once. Sequences were obtained from PBMCs or T cells enriched from blood (not recorded which). These TCRs come from a man aged 25 to 45 who had recovered from COVID-19.

V and J are TRBV5-8 and TRBJ1-2; TRBD1 is a possible D gene (5 bases). V dropped 4 bases and J dropped 8 bases, with 12 bases sitting between them. Germline CDR1 is SGHTS and CDR2 is YDEGEE. The CDR3 consists of 12 residues. DNA for the CDR3: TGTGCCAGCAGCCTAGGGGTGACGGGCTACACCTTC. It translates to CASSLGVTGYTF.

This clone has just one count. The chain couples TRBV5-5 to TRBJ1-2, with 9 bases lining up with TRBD1. With V trimmed by 2 bases and J by 4 bases, 6 bases remained unmatched. Looked up from germline, CDR1 is SGHKS and CDR2 is YYEKEE (reference sequence). This CDR3 region has 15 residues. CDR3 coding DNA: TGTGCCAGCAGCTTCGGACAGGGGATTCCCTATGGCTACACCTTC. Its protein is CASSFGQGIPYGYTF. Looking up the rest from reference TRBV5-5 and TRBJ1-2 gives the full variable domain: DAGVTQSPTHLIKTRGQQVTLRCSPISGHKSVSWYQQVLGQGPQFIFQYYEKEERGRGNFPDRFSARQFPNYSSELNVNALLLGDSALYLCASSFGQGIPYGYTFGSGTRLTVV.

V usage is TRBV6-5 and J usage is TRBJ1-2; no clear D gene. Trimming cost V 11 bases and J 2 bases, with 12 bases left between them. The germline V gene encodes CDR1 MNHEY and CDR2 SVGAGI. This CDR3 spans 12 amino acids. The CDR3 DNA sequence: TGTGCCTGCCGACACCCCAACTATGGCTACACCTTC. It yields the protein CACRHPNYGYTF.

The rearrangement uses TRBV4-2 and TRBJ1-5, with D possibly TRBD1 on 6 matching bases. CDR3 length: 20 amino acids. Trimming removed 1 base from V and 4 bases from J, with 26 bases in between. CDR1 LGHNA and CDR2 YNFKEQ come from the germline V gene. Here the CDR3 DNA reads TGTGCCAGCAGCCAAGGTGGGGTCCGACAGGCCACCCCCCCTAATCAGCCCCAGCATTTT. Translated, it gives CASSQGGVRQATPPNQPQHF.

The J gene is TRBJ1-3, the V gene TRBV30, with TRBD1 identical over 9 bases. CDR1 and CDR2 from the germline V gene are GTSNPN and SVGIG (reference sequence). This CDR3 is 13 amino acids long. The CDR3 protein is CARTGTGGNTIYF. CDR3 nucleotide sequence: TGTGCTAGAACCGGGACAGGGGGAAACACCATATATTTT.

This chain links TRBV19 with TRBJ1-2; D gene uncertain. Trimming took 10 bases from V and 2 from J, leaving 14 bases between them. Germline lookup yields CDR1 LNHDA and CDR2 SQIVND (reference sequence). This CDR3 has 13 residues. CDR3 amino acids: CATKPPGNYGYTF. CDR3 in DNA: TGTGCCACCAAACCGCCGGGGAACTATGGCTACACCTTC.

The V gene is TRBV7-9, the J gene TRBJ2-7; no clear D gene. Trimming removed 1 base from V and 4 bases from J, with 11 bases in between. The CDR3 is 14 amino acids. Per germline, CDR1 SEHNR and CDR2 FQNEAQ (reference sequence). The CDR3 here is CASSLENYVYEQYF. CDR3 sequence (DNA): TGTGCCAGCAGCTTAGAAAACTATGTATACGAGCAGTACTTC.

The chain couples TRBV5-4 to TRBJ2-5; D remains ambiguous. Germline V CDR1 and CDR2: SGHNT, YYREEE (reference sequence). V lost 4 bases, J lost 1 base, and 11 bases lay in between. This CDR3 is built from 14 residues. The DNA of the CDR3 is TGTGCCAGCAGCAACCAAGCGCCCCAAGAGACCCAGTACTTC. Protein: CASSNQAPQETQYF.

The J gene is TRBJ2-3, the V gene TRBV5-4; D uncertain. CDR3 length: 13 amino acids. Germline V CDR1 and CDR2: SGHNT, YYREEE (reference sequence). The V end was cut by 1 base, the J end by 0 bases, with 3 bases between. The DNA of the CDR3 is TGTGCCAGCAGCTTGTATAGCACAGATACGCAGTATTTT. Amino acids: CASSLYSTDTQYF.

For this clone: The same CDR3 arises from other DNA sequences in this sample as well. This chain links TRBV18 with TRBJ1-5; TRBD1 agrees at 10 bases. Trimming cost V 3 bases and J 5 bases; bases outside gene matches: 1. The germline V gene encodes CDR1 KGHSH and CDR2 LQKENI. The CDR3 totals 14 residues. CDR3 nucleotides: TGTGCCAGCTCACCGGGGACAGGGGATCAGCCCCAGCATTTT. The encoded protein is CASSPGTGDQPQHF. Full variable domain (rest looked up from reference TRBV18 and TRBJ1-5): NAGVMQNPRHLVRRRGQEARLRCSPMKGHSHVYWYRQLPEEGLKFMVYLQKENIIDESGMPKERFSAEFPKEGPSILRIQQVVRGDSAAYFCASSPGTGDQPQHFGDGTRLSIL.

The chain recombines TRBV6-1 with TRBJ2-3; D is perhaps TRBD1 (6 bases). Per germline, CDR1 MNHNS and CDR2 SASEGT. The ends were cut back, 0 bases at V and 9 bases at J, with 10 bases in the middle. The CDR3 loop spans 13 amino acids. CDR3 sequence: CASSEAQGLTQYF. DNA of the CDR3: TGTGCCAGCAGTGAAGCGCAGGGGTTGACGCAGTATTTT.

This chain connects TRBV6-2 or TRBV6-3 to TRBJ2-3; the match to TRBD2 covers 8 bases. The CDR3 totals 19 residues. J was trimmed by 2 bases and V by 3 bases; bases with no gene match: 16. Germline V CDR1 and CDR2: MNHEY, SVGEGT. The CDR3 spells CASSYPSRRGAPITDTQYF. Written as DNA, the CDR3 is TGTGCCAGCAGTTATCCTTCCCGGCGGGGGGCCCCGATCACAGATACGCAGTATTTT.

This chain uses TRBV11-3 with TRBJ2-1, with D maybe TRBD2 (5 bases). V shed 2 bases and J shed 5 bases, with 19 bases lying between them. Germline V CDR1 and CDR2: SGHNT, YENEEA. This CDR3 region has 17 residues. The CDR3 sequence: CASSLSWGGGQNNEQFF. Written as DNA, the CDR3 is TGTGCCAGCAGCTTATCTTGGGGTGGAGGCCAGAACAATGAGCAGTTCTTC.

The chain employs TRBV7-8 and TRBJ2-5; weak D call: TRBD1 (6 bases). V lost 5 bases and J lost 1, with 26 bases in between. The CDR3 extends over 19 amino acids. CDR1 and CDR2 from the germline V gene are SGHVS and FQNEAQ. The CDR3 nucleotides are TGTGCCAGCAGCCCCCCCGCGTGGGGGCCGCGGACCACCCAAGAGACCCAGTACTTC. Translating gives CASSPPAWGPRTTQETQYF. Drawing the rest from reference TRBV7-8 and TRBJ2-5, the complete variable domain is GAGVSQSPRYKVAKRGQDVALRCDPISGHVSLFWYQQALGQGPEFLTYFQNEAQLDKSGLPSDRFFAERPEGSVSTLKIQRTQQEDSAVYLCASSPPAWGPRTTQETQYFGPGTRLLVL.